The 12 T cell receptor beta chains given below trace back to one sample, sequenced in a study of CD8 T cells in ankylosing spondylitis. One entry per CDR3 protein results from TCRdb running MiXCR on the 5' RACE reads. The profile shows about 190,000 distinct CDR3 sequences, approximately 13% of them singletons. Sequencing was performed on blood, either unsorted or a sorted T cell fraction (not recorded which). Source of these receptors: a female donor with ankylosing spondylitis or in good health (not recorded which).

This clonotype was seen repeatedly, ten times or more. The rearrangement uses TRBV24-1 and TRBJ1-2, with 9 bases aligning to TRBD1. The CDR3 is made up of 16 amino acids. J gave up 8 bases and V 2 bases, and 11 bases lay outside the gene matches. Germline CDR1 is KGHDR and CDR2 is SFDVKD. As DNA, the CDR3 is TGTGCCACCAGTGATTCCCCAGGACAGGGGAGGCGAGGCTACACCTTC. Residues: CATSDSPGQGRRGYTF.

Only a few counts were recorded for this clonotype. This chain joins TRBV5-1 and TRBJ1-1, with 7 bases lining up with TRBD1. V gave up 4 bases and J gave up 8 bases; unmatched junction bases: 14. The CDR3 has 15 residues. CDR1 and CDR2 from the germline V gene are SGHRS and YFSETQ. The CDR3 DNA sequence: TGCGCCAGCAGCCCCACTCCAGGGGGGACGGTGGAAGCTTTCTTT. This encodes CASSPTPGGTVEAFF. The full variable domain, with the rest looked up from reference TRBV5-1 and TRBJ1-1, is KAGVTQTPRYLIKTRGQQVTLSCSPISGHRSVSWYQQTPGQGLQFLFEYFSETQRNKGNFPGRFSGRQFSNSRSEMNVSTLELGDSALYLCASSPTPGGTVEAFFGQGTRLTVV.

In this sample, this clonotype turned up a few times. The chain combines TRBV20-1 with TRBJ2-1; 12 bases agree with TRBD2. The CDR3 totals 18 residues. Trimming at V came to 6 bases and at J to 9 bases, leaving 21 bases not matched to a gene. Germline V lookup: CDR1 DFQATT, CDR2 SNEGSKA (reference sequence). CDR3 protein: CSANTGTSGFGGRGEQFF. In DNA form, the CDR3 reads TGCAGTGCAAACACCGGGACTAGCGGGTTCGGCGGCCGGGGTGAGCAGTTCTTC.

This clonotype was seen a few times. The rearrangement uses TRBV12-3 or TRBV12-4 and TRBJ1-6; no reliable D call. CDR3 length: 12 amino acids. Trimming pared 3 bases from V and 14 bases from J, leaving 11 bases between. This chain's CDR3 is CASSFAAATLHF. The CDR3 DNA reads as TGTGCCAGCAGTTTTGCGGCTGCAACCCTCCACTTT.

This clonotype was observed many times. The chain combines TRBV29-1 with TRBJ2-1, with TRBD2 matching over 9 bases. The CDR3 has 13 residues. The V and J ends lost 5 bases and 2 bases, in that order; junction bases with no gene match: 1. Germline V gene lookup returns CDR1 SQVTM and CDR2 ANQGSEA. CDR3 sequence: CSVLAGTYNEQFF. CDR3 DNA sequence: TGCAGCGTTCTAGCGGGGACCTACAATGAGCAGTTCTTC.

This clonotype was found many times. This chain's CDR3 is CASSEASGGQETQYF. The CDR3 DNA sequence: TGTGCCAGCAGTGAAGCTAGCGGAGGCCAAGAGACCCAGTACTTC. This chain uses TRBV6-1 with TRBJ2-5; possibly TRBD2 for D (6 bases). The CDR3 is made up of 15 amino acids. Trimming stripped 0 bases from V and 1 base from J, with 9 bases between. Germline CDR1 MNHNS, CDR2 SASEGT.

This clonotype appeared many times. Its ends do not fully match the called genes, so a read error is possible. This chain links TRBV6-1 with TRBJ1-1, with D hard to call. There are 13 residues in the CDR3. Germline CDR1 is MNHNS and CDR2 is SASEGT. The CDR3 region has the DNA TGTGCCAGCAGTGAAAGTGGGAGGCGGAATCCGTTATTT. Its translation is CASSESGRRNPLF.

The gene calls are TRBV30 and TRBJ1-1, with D perhaps matching TRBD1 (5 bases). This CDR3 spans 10 amino acids. From germline, CDR1 is GTSNPN and CDR2 SVGIG (reference sequence). The CDR3 region has the DNA TGTGGGGGCGGGAGGACTGAAGCTTTCTTT. Its translation is CGGGRTEAFF.

A word on this clonotype: This sequence may be a read error, since a much larger clone differs from it by one base. J is TRBJ2-3 and V is TRBV4-2, with a possible D match to TRBD2 (5 bases). This CDR3 is 14 amino acids long. The germline CDR1 and CDR2 sequences are LGHNA and YNFKEQ. V dropped 1 base and J dropped 6 bases, with 11 bases sitting between them. For the CDR3, the DNA is TGTGCCAGCAGCCAAGGAGGAGGCGAGGATACGCAGTATTTT. This encodes CASSQGGGEDTQYF.

This sequence joins TRBV5-1 and TRBJ2-6, with 8 positions matching TRBD1. CDR1 and CDR2 (germline): SGHRS, YFSETQ. Trimming at V came to 5 bases and at J to 3 bases, leaving 7 bases not matched to a gene. This CDR3 spans 16 amino acids. The CDR3 sequence: CASRGQASGGANVLTF. DNA of the CDR3: TGCGCCAGCAGGGGACAGGCGAGCGGTGGGGCCAACGTCCTGACTTTC.

This clonotype was recorded at least ten times. The chain recombines TRBV29-1 with TRBJ2-2; a weak D match, TRBD1 (6 bases). The CDR3 runs to 13 residues. CDR1 is SQVTM, CDR2 ANQGSEA, per germline. Deletions cut 6 bases from V and 0 bases from J, with 8 bases between. CDR3 amino acids: CSVGTTNTGELFF. The CDR3 coding sequence is TGCAGCGTAGGGACAACGAACACCGGGGAGCTGTTTTTT.

At least ten counts were recorded for this clonotype. The rearrangement uses TRBV12-3 or TRBV12-4 and TRBJ2-1; TRBD1 aligns across 10 bases. The ends lost 5 bases at V and 9 bases at J; junction bases unmatched: 4. This CDR3 is 13 amino acids long. The CDR3 loop is CASSGRTGGEQFF. In DNA, the CDR3 is TGTGCCAGCAGTGGAAGGACAGGGGGTGAGCAGTTCTTC.